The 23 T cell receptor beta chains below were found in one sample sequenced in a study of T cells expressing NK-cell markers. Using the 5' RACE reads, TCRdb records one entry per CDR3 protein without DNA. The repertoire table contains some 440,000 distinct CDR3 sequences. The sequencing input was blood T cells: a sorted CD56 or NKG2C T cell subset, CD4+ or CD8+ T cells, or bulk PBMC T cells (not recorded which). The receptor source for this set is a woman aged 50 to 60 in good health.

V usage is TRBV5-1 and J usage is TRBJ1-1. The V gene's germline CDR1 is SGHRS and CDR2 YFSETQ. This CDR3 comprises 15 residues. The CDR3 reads CASSLGRAGNTEAFF.

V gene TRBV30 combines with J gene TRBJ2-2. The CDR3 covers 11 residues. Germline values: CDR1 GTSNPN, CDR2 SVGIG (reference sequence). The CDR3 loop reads CAWSRAGELFF. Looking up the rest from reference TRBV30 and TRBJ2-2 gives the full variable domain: SQTIHQWPATLVQPVGSPLSLECTVEGTSNPNLYWYRQAAGRGLQLLFYSVGIGQISSEVPQNLSASRPQDRQFILSSKKLLLSDSGFYLCAWSRAGELFFGEGSRLTVL.

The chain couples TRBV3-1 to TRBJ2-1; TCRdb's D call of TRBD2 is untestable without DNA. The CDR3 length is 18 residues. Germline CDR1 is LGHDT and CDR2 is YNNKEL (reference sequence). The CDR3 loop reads CASSQVRVGGSIHNEQFF.

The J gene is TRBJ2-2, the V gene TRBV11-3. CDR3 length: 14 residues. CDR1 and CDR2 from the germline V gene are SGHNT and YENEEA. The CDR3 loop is CASSFHQNTGELFF.

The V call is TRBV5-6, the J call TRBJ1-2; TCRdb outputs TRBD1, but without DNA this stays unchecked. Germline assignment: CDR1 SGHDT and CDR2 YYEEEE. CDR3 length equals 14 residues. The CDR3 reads CASSPPQVPGGYTF. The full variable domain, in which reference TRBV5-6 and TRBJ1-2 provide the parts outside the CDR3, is DAGVTQSPTHLIKTRGQQVTLRCSPKSGHDTVSWYQQALGQGPQFIFQYYEEEERQRGNFPDRFSGHQFPNYSSELNVNALLLGDSALYLCASSPPQVPGGYTFGSGTRLTVV.

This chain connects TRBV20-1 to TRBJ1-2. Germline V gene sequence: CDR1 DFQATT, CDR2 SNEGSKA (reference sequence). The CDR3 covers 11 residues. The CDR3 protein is CSAKSHPSYTF.

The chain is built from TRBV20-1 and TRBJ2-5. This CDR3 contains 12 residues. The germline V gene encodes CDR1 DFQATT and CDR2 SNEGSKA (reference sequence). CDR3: CSALSVGETQYF.

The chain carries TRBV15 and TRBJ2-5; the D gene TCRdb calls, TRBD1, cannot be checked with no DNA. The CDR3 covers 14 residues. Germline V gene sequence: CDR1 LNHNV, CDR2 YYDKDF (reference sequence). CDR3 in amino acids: CATSRLEGEETQYF. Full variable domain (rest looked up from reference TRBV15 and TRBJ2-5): DAMVIQNPRYQVTQFGKPVTLSCSQTLNHNVMYWYQQKSSQAPKLLFHYYDKDFNNEADTPDNFQSRRPNTSFCFLDIRSPGLGDTAMYLCATSRLEGEETQYFGPGTRLLVL.

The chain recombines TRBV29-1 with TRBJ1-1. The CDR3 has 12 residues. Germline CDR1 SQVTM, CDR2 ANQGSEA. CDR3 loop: CSGRTMNTEAFF.

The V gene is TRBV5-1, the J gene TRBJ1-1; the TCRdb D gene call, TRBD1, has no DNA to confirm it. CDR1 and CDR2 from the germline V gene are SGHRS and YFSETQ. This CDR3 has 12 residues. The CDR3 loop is CATPDGNTEAFF.

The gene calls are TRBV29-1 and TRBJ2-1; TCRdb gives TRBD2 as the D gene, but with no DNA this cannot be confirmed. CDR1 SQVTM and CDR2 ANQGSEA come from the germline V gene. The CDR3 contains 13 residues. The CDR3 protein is CSVDGGGRSGQFF.

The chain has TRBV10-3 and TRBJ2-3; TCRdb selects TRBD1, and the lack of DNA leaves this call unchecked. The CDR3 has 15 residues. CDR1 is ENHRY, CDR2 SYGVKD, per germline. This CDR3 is CAISGPGQGTDTQYF.

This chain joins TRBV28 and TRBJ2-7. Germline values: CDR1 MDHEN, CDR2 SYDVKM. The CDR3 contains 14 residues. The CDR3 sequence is CASSSPGAPYEQYF.

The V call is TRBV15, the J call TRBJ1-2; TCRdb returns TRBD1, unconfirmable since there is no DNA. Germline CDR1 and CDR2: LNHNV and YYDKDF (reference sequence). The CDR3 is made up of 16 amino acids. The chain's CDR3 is CATSRDKKTGGGGYTF.

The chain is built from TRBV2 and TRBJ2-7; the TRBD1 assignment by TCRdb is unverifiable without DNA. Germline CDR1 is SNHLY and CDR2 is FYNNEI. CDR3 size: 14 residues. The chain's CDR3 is CASSEGTLSYEQYF.

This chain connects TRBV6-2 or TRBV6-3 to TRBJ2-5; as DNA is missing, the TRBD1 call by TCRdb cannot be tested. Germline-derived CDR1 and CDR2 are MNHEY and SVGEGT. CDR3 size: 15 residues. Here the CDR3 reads CASSRTPRGGETQYF.

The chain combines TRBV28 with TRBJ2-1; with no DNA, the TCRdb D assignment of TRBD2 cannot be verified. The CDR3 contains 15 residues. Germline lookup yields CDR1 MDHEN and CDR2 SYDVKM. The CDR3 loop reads CASSLSGAGYNEQFF.

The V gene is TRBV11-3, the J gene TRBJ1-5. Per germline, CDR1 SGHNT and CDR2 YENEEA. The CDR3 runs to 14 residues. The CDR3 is CASSLPRTIRPQHF.

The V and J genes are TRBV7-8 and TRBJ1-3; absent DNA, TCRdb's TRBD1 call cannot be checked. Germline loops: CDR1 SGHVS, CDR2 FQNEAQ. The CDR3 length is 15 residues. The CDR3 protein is CASSSTAISGNTIYF.

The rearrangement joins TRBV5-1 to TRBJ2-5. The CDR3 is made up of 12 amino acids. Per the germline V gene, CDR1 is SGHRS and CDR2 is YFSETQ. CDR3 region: CASREELKTQYF. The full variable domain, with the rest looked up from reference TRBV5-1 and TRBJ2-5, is KAGVTQTPRYLIKTRGQQVTLSCSPISGHRSVSWYQQTPGQGLQFLFEYFSETQRNKGNFPGRFSGRQFSNSRSEMNVSTLELGDSALYLCASREELKTQYFGPGTRLLVL.

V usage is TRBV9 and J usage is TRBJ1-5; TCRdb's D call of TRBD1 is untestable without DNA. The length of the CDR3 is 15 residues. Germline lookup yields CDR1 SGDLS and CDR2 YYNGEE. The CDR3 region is CASSVEGVRGQPQHF.

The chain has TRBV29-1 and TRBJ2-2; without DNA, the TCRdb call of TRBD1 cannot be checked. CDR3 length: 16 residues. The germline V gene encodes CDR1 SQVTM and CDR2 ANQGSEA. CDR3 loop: CSELLEKQGVTGELFF.

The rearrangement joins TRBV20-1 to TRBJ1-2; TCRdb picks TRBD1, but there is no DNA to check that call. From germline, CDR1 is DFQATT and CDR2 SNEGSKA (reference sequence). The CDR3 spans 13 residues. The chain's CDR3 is CSAQDRDNYGYTF.